This TCR beta chain was captured by sequencing in a study of cytomegalovirus exposure and HLA in healthy donors (dated by TCRdb to about 2017). Concerning the study at large: An earlier analysis of approximately 640 of the donors reported about 290 Gb of sequence data and 117 million unique TCR beta sequences from 190 million or so T cells. High-throughput TCR immunosequencing, statistical association of individual TCRs with disease status, and machine learning were combined to predict cytomegalovirus infection status. Because of strong linkage in the cohort, five DR-DQ haplotypes were treated as single units for association and clustering. The study was designed to test whether signatures of past pathogen exposure could be identified by cataloging public T cell receptors. In a later genetic analysis, genome-wide SNP genotypes for about 60% of the 666 donors were used, and that subset was treated as a discovery cohort. Roughly 300 gigabases of sequencing data and 70 million to 95 million unique TCR sequences made up an early release that covered fewer than 650 HLA-typed donors. Of the roughly 400 genotyped donors, over 70% fell in the genetic ancestry cluster associated with self-reported Caucasian donors. On average, around 230,000 unique TCR beta nucleotide sequences were sequenced per donor among fewer than 500 genotyped donors of the cohort, with roughly 18% of those sequences being non-productive. The study profiled the T cell repertoires of under 850 subjects by immunosequencing and related them to cytomegalovirus serostatus. Rather than drawing on any new phenotypic data, the later analysis identified candidate immune exposures from TCR beta sequences and the way those sequences occurred across donors. All discovery cohort repertoires had been generated using a single sequencing platform. A later analysis re-examined previously published TCR beta repertoires from about 700 donors and added high-resolution HLA genotyping to investigate patterns of TCR occurrence. HLA typing included class I and class II loci at four-digit resolution. An earlier analysis of some 500 of the donors used high-throughput TCR beta sequencing to judge whether each TCR beta V gene segment behaved as functional or pseudogenic. Donor age, sex, ethnicity and CMV serostatus were collected together with the repertoire data. In addition to the first cohort of several hundred subjects, a separate validation cohort of about 120 different subjects was used. Typing coverage varied by locus: about 629-630 donors for A, B, C, DRB1 and DQB1; approximately 560 for DQA1; over 600 for DPA1; 400 to 480 for DPB1. Results and caveats for the whole study, not just this receptor: Specific HLA alleles were associated with roughly 17,000 TCR beta sequences at a false discovery rate of 0.05 in a later analysis. Because HLA typing was unavailable for some donors at each locus, only the typed subset was used in association tests. A further reported finding was that TCR beta sequences accurately predicted the HLA-A and HLA-B alleles for most subjects in the first cohort. In an earlier analysis of around 600 of the donors, most TCR beta V segments appeared in productive rearrangements about 87% or about 30% of the time, broadly matching IMGT annotations. The cohort was sequenced for TCR beta chains only, and without alpha or paired-chain data the features that could be detected were limited. A cluster of highly shared sequence variants was judged likely to represent a technical artifact of the sequencing pipeline. In both the original and validation cohorts, the classifier was reported to diagnose cytomegalovirus status with high specificity and sensitivity. Because counts were too low, 15 or so rarely observed V segments, including chromosome 9 orphons, were excluded from the earlier analysis of around 590 of the donors. The study listed over 150 TCR beta chains as associated with cytomegalovirus. Linkage disequilibrium might explain the correlated functional status among segregating V segments, but an unknown experimental factor could not be excluded. While some public TCRs were present in many individuals, most TCR sequences turned up only very rarely across donors. Three of the identified cytomegalovirus-associated TCR beta chains were confirmed in vitro to be specific for cytomegalovirus antigens. According to a later genetic analysis, donors in an Asian-associated ancestry cluster had fewer N-insertions in productive TCRs than the approximately 690-donor mean. The only immune exposure information available for the cohort was CMV serostatus. Most CMV-associated TCR beta chains appeared to be HLA-restricted in a later analysis, and the HLA associations seemed to be driven largely by CMV exposure. According to the authors, the approach could potentially be generalized to other disease states and immunological phenotypes. A later genetic analysis associated a missense DCLRE1C variant with V-gene and J-gene trimming of TCR beta chains, and an independent cohort replicated the association. According to a later analysis, parvovirus B19, influenza, CMV and Epstein-Barr virus appeared linked to several top co-occurrence clusters. Assigning TCR associations to individual alleles was difficult when HLA alleles, especially DR and DQ, strongly co-occurred. A later analysis found that HLA-associated TCR beta chains were more clonally expanded and had lower generation probabilities than equally common non-associated chains. A later analysis found that TCR association rates varied across HLA loci, with DRB1 alleles showing the most associated TCRs and HLA-C alleles the fewest. Some IMGT-functional V segments, including TRBV6-2 and TRBV6-3, could not be distinguished by the 87-base-pair reads and were therefore excluded. Presence/absence analyses assumed roughly uniform sequencing depth across donors, an assumption that may not hold.

Libraries were constructed by the immunoSEQ multiplex PCR assay. The multiplex PCR relied on a mix of 60 forward primers for TCR Vbeta segments and 13 reverse primers for TCR Jbeta segments. Amplification of the CDR3 region of rearranged TCR beta genes was performed with a multiplex PCR assay on genomic DNA. The Illumina HiSeq System was used to sequence the amplified TCR beta libraries as 87-base-pair reads. On the authors' methods: A later analysis counted approximately 76 million unique TCR beta chains across the 600 to 850 repertoires, and 9.5 million to 11 million of these chains were shared by at least two donors. To remove PCR and sequencing errors, raw reads were error-corrected and collapsed into unique sequences using a nearest-neighbor algorithm that merged closely related sequences. V, D and J gene segments were assigned by aligning CDR3 sequences to IMGT reference sequences. Each retained sequence needed at least a six-nucleotide match to both a V gene segment and a J gene segment. Rearrangements were called productive when the CDR3 lacked stop codons and stayed in frame with V and J; all others were non-productive. CDR3 was defined by IMGT convention, running from the second conserved V-encoded cysteine to the conserved J-encoded phenylalanine. The earlier analysis of fewer than 700 of the donors excluded sequences that lacked an unambiguous match to a single V gene segment. An earlier analysis of several hundred of the donors called V segments functional above 56.7% productive rearrangements and segregating when the between-donor standard deviation exceeded 5%. A statistical classification framework was built to diagnose cytomegalovirus status from the catalog of TCR beta chain sequences. In a later analysis, V and J genes were assigned by comparing TCR nucleotide sequences against IMGT/GENE-DB human TR gene sequences. Using the TCRdist pipeline, a later analysis assigned CDR3 sequences along with most-parsimonious VDJ recombination scenarios. In a later analysis, each TCR beta chain was defined by its CDR3 amino acid sequence together with its V-gene family, and reads without a unique V-gene family were excluded. To address suspected cross-contamination and a sequencing artifact, a later analysis removed around 590 highly shared, low-generation-probability nucleotide sequences. For each public chain, a later analysis derived a clonal expansion index from normalized ranks of inferred template counts within each repertoire. In a later analysis, generation probabilities were computed using a VDJ recombination model fitted to out-of-frame rearrangements, and the results were checked against IGoR. Hypergeometric tests were used in a later analysis to score TCR-TCR, TCR-HLA and TCR-CMV co-occurrence, with a repertoire-size bias correction applied to the TCR pairs. In a later analysis, false discovery rates were estimated by permuting HLA or CMV assignments 20 times. In a later analysis, co-occurring TCRs were grouped using DBSCAN, and TCRdist sequence similarity was added for clustering within HLA-allele-positive subsets. Repertoires with fewer than 30,000 or more than 120,000 public chains, plus five repertoires with anomalous nucleotide sharing, were excluded from co-occurrence clustering. Entries here come from immuneACCESS through TCRdb and include only in-frame sequences with V and J called. Some clones fail to appear in such tables; in the studies checked, an unresolved V gene covers under half of the shortfall, and the cause of the remainder is unknown. V and J calls and clone size are as listed in that table; D and trimming were resolved from the DNA. In all, the sample holds under 90,000 clones, and over 80% of those were seen once. The leading ten clones occupy under 2.5% of the sample.

This clone was counted a single time. Its antigen is unknown. Per-nucleotide qualities are absent, and no much larger clonotype sits a single base away. The CDR3 runs 14 amino acids, cysteine and phenylalanine included. The DNA shown is the 42-base CDR3, in frame from base 1. Trimming costs V 1 base and J 1 base, and their ends lie 7 bases apart. CDR1 and CDR2, looked up from the germline V gene, are SGHRS and YFSETQ. The cohort was made up of 500 to 850 healthy bone marrow donors. At the time of sampling, every cohort member was nominally healthy, though immune exposures that went unrecorded were likely present. The donor was CMV seronegative and was included in the group of a few hundred seronegative cohort members. A peripheral blood sample was collected from each donor, and TCR beta sequencing was performed on peripheral blood mononuclear cells. The Qiagen DNeasy Blood Extraction Kit was used to extract genomic DNA from the blood cell samples.

What was sequenced was PBMCs. This receptor was taken from a man between 18 and 29 years old in good health and CMV-seronegative. The rearrangement combines TRBV5-1 with TRBJ2-3, and perhaps TRBD2 as D gene, on 6 matching bases. The nucleotide sequence is TGCGCCAGCAGCTTGCCGGGAGGCACAGATACGCAGTATTTT. This encodes CASSLPGGTDTQYF.